The rows below give T cell receptor beta chains drawn from one sample of a study of T cells in Graves' hyperthyroidism and ophthalmopathy. TCRdb used MiXCR to reprocess the multiplex PCR reads, holding one entry per CDR3 protein. The table shows about 740,000 distinct CDR3 sequences, with around 13% occurring only once. The specimen was blood. These receptors all come from a woman between 18 and 30 years old with Graves' hyperthyroidism. CDR3s include the opening cysteine and the closing phenylalanine or tryptophan. The D gene is left open where the match is weak. Clone size is not always given. Where it is, it says once, few, many or a class for expanded clones.

CDR3 protein: CASRGNGGTNEKLFF
CDR3 DNA: TGTGCCAGCAGAGGAAATGGCGGAACTAATGAAAAACTGTTTTTT
D gene: NA
V gene: TRBV2
clone size: few
J gene: TRBJ1-4

CDR3 protein: CASSPSQVGGLMNTEAFF
CDR3 DNA: TGTGCCAGCAGCCCTTCTCAAGTCGGGGGGTTAATGAACACTGAAGCTTTCTTT
D gene: NA
V gene: TRBV2
clone size: NA
J gene: TRBJ1-1

CDR3 protein: CASSSGLWETQYF
CDR3 DNA: TGTGCCAGCAGCTCAGGGTTGTGGGAGACCCAGTACTTC
D gene: NA
V gene: TRBV28
clone size: few
J gene: TRBJ2-5

CDR3 protein: CASSQENSGNTGELFF
CDR3 DNA: TGTGCCAGCAGCCAAGAGAATAGCGGGAACACCGGGGAGCTGTTTTTT
D gene: NA
V gene: TRBV4-2
clone size: NA
J gene: TRBJ2-2

CDR3 protein: CASSFTIPLSYEQYF
CDR3 DNA: TGTGCCAGCAGTTTTACTATACCCCTCTCCTACGAGCAGTACTTC
D gene: NA
V gene: TRBV28
clone size: many
J gene: TRBJ2-7

CDR3 protein: CASSLLVLAGLANNEQFF
CDR3 DNA: TGCGCCAGCAGCTTGCTAGTCCTAGCGGGATTGGCGAACAATGAGCAGTTCTTC
D gene: TRBD2
V gene: TRBV5-1
clone size: many
J gene: TRBJ2-1

CDR3 protein: CASSVDVNPQFTDTQYF
CDR3 DNA: TGTGCCAGCAGCGTAGATGTCAATCCACAGTTCACAGATACGCAGTATTTT
D gene: NA
V gene: TRBV9
clone size: few
J gene: TRBJ2-3

CDR3 protein: CASRRQLAGTETQYF
CDR3 DNA: TGTGCCAGCAGACGACAACTAGCGGGTACGGAGACCCAGTACTTC
D gene: TRBD2
V gene: TRBV28
clone size: many
J gene: TRBJ2-5

CDR3 protein: CASSLPDRGHFEQFF
CDR3 DNA: TGTGCCAGCAGCTTACCTGACAGGGGGCATTTTGAGCAGTTCTTC
D gene: TRBD1
V gene: TRBV7-9
clone size: many
J gene: TRBJ2-1

CDR3 protein: CASSLTEGRGNIQYF
CDR3 DNA: TGTGCCAGCAGCTTAACGGAGGGCAGGGGTAACATTCAGTACTTC
D gene: NA
V gene: TRBV7-9
clone size: many
J gene: TRBJ2-4

CDR3 protein: CVSSGYDRGSFNEQYF
CDR3 DNA: TGTGTCAGCAGTGGATATGACAGGGGCAGTTTCAATGAGCAGTACTTC
D gene: TRBD1
V gene: TRBV6-1
clone size: NA
J gene: TRBJ2-7

CDR3 protein: CASSLNREIQADTQYF
CDR3 DNA: TGCGCCAGCAGCTTGAACAGGGAGATTCAGGCAGATACGCAGTATTTT
D gene: NA
V gene: TRBV5-1
clone size: NA
J gene: TRBJ2-3

CDR3 protein: CSARIAGGDYTGELFF
CDR3 DNA: TGCAGTGCTAGGATCGCGGGAGGTGACTACACCGGGGAGCTGTTTTTT
D gene: TRBD2
V gene: TRBV20-1
clone size: many
J gene: TRBJ2-2

CDR3 protein: CASSLAGTAGTSGNGRYF
CDR3 DNA: TGTGCCAGCAGCTTAGCCGGGACAGCAGGGACTAGCGGGAACGGTCGGTACTTC
D gene: TRBD2
V gene: TRBV7-9
clone size: many
J gene: TRBJ2-5

CDR3 protein: CASSLDRRGTEAFF
CDR3 DNA: TGTGCCAGCAGTTTGGACAGAAGGGGCACTGAAGCTTTCTTT
D gene: NA
V gene: TRBV12-3/TRBV12-4
clone size: many
J gene: TRBJ1-1

CDR3 protein: CASSGGGGNTIYF
CDR3 DNA: TGTGCCAGCAGTGGGGGGGGCGGAAACACCATATATTTT
D gene: NA
V gene: TRBV2
clone size: NA
J gene: TRBJ1-3

CDR3 protein: CASSYTDRVLGGANVLTF
CDR3 DNA: TGTGCCAGCAGTTACACGGACAGGGTTCTGGGTGGGGCCAACGTCCTGACTTTC
D gene: TRBD1
V gene: TRBV6-9
clone size: few
J gene: TRBJ2-6

CDR3 protein: CASSQGPGTGELFF
CDR3 DNA: TGTGCCAGCAGCCAAGGCCCGGGGACCGGGGAGCTGTTTTTT
D gene: NA
V gene: TRBV3-1
clone size: few
J gene: TRBJ2-2

CDR3 protein: CASSLASGFARGTQYF
CDR3 DNA: TGTGCCAGCAGCTTGGCTAGCGGGTTTGCTCGCGGGACCCAGTACTTC
D gene: TRBD2
V gene: TRBV11-2
clone size: many
J gene: TRBJ2-5

CDR3 protein: CAISESESGRAVLEQFF
CDR3 DNA: TGTGCCATCAGTGAGTCCGAGAGCGGGAGGGCCGTTTTAGAGCAGTTCTTC
D gene: TRBD2
V gene: TRBV10-3
clone size: many
J gene: TRBJ2-1

CDR3 protein: CSARAGVGYTF
CDR3 DNA: TGCAGTGCCAGGGCGGGGGTTGGCTACACCTTC
D gene: NA
V gene: TRBV20-1
clone size: NA
J gene: TRBJ1-2

CDR3 protein: CASSPNTQGIQPQHF
CDR3 DNA: TGTGCCAGCAGTCCGAACACCCAGGGTATCCAGCCCCAGCATTTT
D gene: NA
V gene: TRBV6-1
clone size: many
J gene: TRBJ1-5

CDR3 protein: CASSSPRSGNTIYF
CDR3 DNA: TGTGCCAGCAGTTCCCCGAGGTCTGGAAACACCATATATTTT
D gene: NA
V gene: TRBV27
clone size: NA
J gene: TRBJ1-3

CDR3 protein: CASSLLRSGRGKGYTF
CDR3 DNA: TGTGCCAGCAGCCTCCTTAGGTCCGGGCGAGGAAAGGGCTACACCTTC
D gene: NA
V gene: TRBV12-3/TRBV12-4
clone size: NA
J gene: TRBJ1-2

CDR3 protein: CASSLKDSERIVGNTGELFF
CDR3 DNA: TGTGCCAGCAGCTTAAAAGATTCAGAGCGTATAGTGGGAAACACCGGGGAGCTGTTTTTT
D gene: NA
V gene: TRBV13
clone size: many
J gene: TRBJ2-2

CDR3 protein: CASSTRGRATDTQYF
CDR3 DNA: TGTGCCAGCAGCACCAGGGGGAGGGCCACAGATACGCAGTATTTT
D gene: NA
V gene: TRBV7-9
clone size: NA
J gene: TRBJ2-3

CDR3 protein: CASSSDGLAGAGDTQYF
CDR3 DNA: TGTGCCAGCAGCTCAGACGGACTAGCGGGAGCTGGAGATACGCAGTATTTT
D gene: TRBD2
V gene: TRBV7-3
clone size: many
J gene: TRBJ2-3

CDR3 protein: CASSVSGGATYNEQFF
CDR3 DNA: TGCGCCAGCAGCGTCTCAGGGGGCGCCACCTACAATGAGCAGTTCTTC
D gene: TRBD1
V gene: TRBV5-1
clone size: many
J gene: TRBJ2-1

CDR3 protein: CSVAGLTNEQFF
CDR3 DNA: TGCAGCGTTGCAGGGTTGACCAATGAGCAGTTCTTC
D gene: NA
V gene: TRBV29-1
clone size: NA
J gene: TRBJ2-1

CDR3 protein: CATIGQMNTEAFF
CDR3 DNA: TGTGCCACCATTGGACAGATGAACACTGAAGCTTTCTTT
D gene: NA
V gene: TRBV12-3/TRBV12-4
clone size: many
J gene: TRBJ1-1

CDR3 protein: CASSATSGTYNEQFF
CDR3 DNA: TGTGCCAGCTCAGCCACTAGCGGGACTTACAATGAGCAGTTCTTC
D gene: TRBD2
V gene: TRBV18
clone size: many
J gene: TRBJ2-1